This T cell receptor beta chain was sequenced for a study of cytomegalovirus exposure and HLA in healthy donors. Points from the study as a whole: Published work reported that the classifier diagnosed cytomegalovirus status with high specificity and sensitivity. The authors assumed roughly uniform sequencing depth across donors for presence/absence analyses. Accurate HLA-A and HLA-B prediction from TCR beta sequences was reported for most subjects.

V was cut by 5 bases and J by 0 bases, with 13 bases left in between. The CDR3 is 15 residues long. Germline V gene lookup returns CDR1 KGHSH and CDR2 LQKENI. The primer mix had 60 Vbeta and 13 Jbeta primers. Clones were sequenced by immunoSEQ multiplex PCR, and TCRdb holds only the in-frame ones, with some missing. Of some 120,000 clones listed, 73% were seen once; the top ten hold approximately 2.1%. Note on this clone: Its specificity is not known.

V gene TRBV18 combines with J gene TRBJ1-1, with no clear D. The sequenced sample was PBMCs. The receptor comes from a woman in her thirties or forties in good health and CMV-seropositive. The CDR3 DNA follows: TGTGCCAGCTCAGTTCGGACTGGAATGAACACTGAAGCTTTCTTT. This codes for CASSVRTGMNTEAFF.